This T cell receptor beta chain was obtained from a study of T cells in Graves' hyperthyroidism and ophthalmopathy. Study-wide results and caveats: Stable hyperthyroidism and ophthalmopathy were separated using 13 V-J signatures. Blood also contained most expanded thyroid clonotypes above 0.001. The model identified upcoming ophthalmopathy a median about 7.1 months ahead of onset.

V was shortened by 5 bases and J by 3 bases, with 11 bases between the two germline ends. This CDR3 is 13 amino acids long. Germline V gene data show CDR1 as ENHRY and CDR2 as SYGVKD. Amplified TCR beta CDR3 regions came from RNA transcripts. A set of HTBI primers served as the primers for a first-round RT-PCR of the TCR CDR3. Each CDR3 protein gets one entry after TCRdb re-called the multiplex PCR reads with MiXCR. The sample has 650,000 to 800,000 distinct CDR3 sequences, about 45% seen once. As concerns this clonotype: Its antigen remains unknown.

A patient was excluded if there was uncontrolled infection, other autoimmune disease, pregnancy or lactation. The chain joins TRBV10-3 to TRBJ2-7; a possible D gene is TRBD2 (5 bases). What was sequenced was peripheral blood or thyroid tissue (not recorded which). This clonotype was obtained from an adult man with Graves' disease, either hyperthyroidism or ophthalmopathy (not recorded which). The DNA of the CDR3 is TGTGCCATCAGTAAAGGGAGCGACTACGAGCAGTACTTC. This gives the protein CAISKGSDYEQYF.